These T cell receptor beta chains were read from a single sample in a study of response to subunit inactivated influenza vaccine. One entry per CDR3 protein, called by TCRdb with MiXCR from the RT-PCR reads. Counted here are about 610,000 distinct CDR3 sequences, around 13% occurring once; the ten biggest clones make up approximately 10%. The sample consisted of PBMCs from blood, taken 11 to 12 days after vaccination. These receptors came from a man aged 45 to 65 who received an inactivated influenza vaccine. Each CDR3 is given with its conserved first and last residue. The D gene is left open where the match is weak. Not all rows give a size; the values are once, few, many and, for expanded clones, a class.

size	D	V	J	CDR3	DNA
few	NA	TRBV6-1	TRBJ2-5	CASSRSGPQETQYF	TGTGCCAGCAGTAGATCGGGACCGCAAGAGACCCAGTACTTC
few	NA	TRBV29-1	TRBJ2-7	CSVDGDGDEQYF	TGCAGCGTTGATGGGGACGGGGACGAGCAGTACTTC
NA	TRBD1	TRBV5-1	TRBJ2-2	CASSSNTGVGELFF	TGCGCCAGCAGCTCCAACACAGGGGTCGGGGAGCTGTTTTTT
NA	NA	TRBV29-1	TRBJ2-7	CSVEEDTAYEQYF	TGCAGCGTTGAAGAGGATACAGCCTACGAGCAGTACTTC
NA	NA	TRBV3-1	TRBJ2-7	CASSQTNVFDEQYF	TGTGCCAGCAGCCAAACCAACGTCTTTGACGAGCAGTACTTC
NA	NA	TRBV20-1	TRBJ2-5	CSARSLQETQYF	TGCAGTGCTAGGAGTCTTCAAGAGACCCAGTACTTC
few	NA	TRBV7-6	TRBJ2-5	CASSLIGGPMYF	TGTGCCAGCAGCTTAATCGGGGGGCCGATGTACTTC
NA	NA	TRBV7-8	TRBJ2-7	CASSLGPAQSGSYEQYF	TGTGCCAGCAGCTTAGGCCCCGCGCAGAGTGGCTCCTACGAGCAGTACTTC
few	NA	TRBV6-5	TRBJ2-2	CASSYSMVGTGELFF	TGTGCCAGCAGTTACTCGATGGTGGGCACCGGGGAGCTGTTTTTT
NA	NA	TRBV6-1	TRBJ2-2	CASSPSLGNTVELFF	TGTGCCAGCAGCCCATCACTAGGGAACACCGTGGAGCTGTTTTTT
NA	TRBD2	TRBV6-2/TRBV6-3	TRBJ2-3	CASSYVAGGGDTQYF	TGTGCCAGCAGTTACGTGGCGGGAGGAGGAGATACGCAGTATTTT
NA	NA	TRBV5-1	TRBJ1-1	CASSSPVGNTEAFF	TGCGCCAGCAGCTCCCCAGTCGGGAACACTGAAGCTTTCTTT
NA	NA	TRBV11-2	TRBJ2-3	CASSLALGGRVDTQYF	TGTGCCAGCAGCTTAGCCTTAGGGGGGAGGGTAGATACGCAGTATTTT
few	NA	TRBV11-2	TRBJ2-7	CASSLSTGGGVWSYEQYF	TGTGCCAGCAGCTTATCCACAGGAGGGGGGGTGTGGTCCTACGAGCAGTACTTC
few	TRBD2	TRBV9	TRBJ2-7	CASSVGFAVVGGPNHEQYF	TGTGCCAGCAGCGTAGGATTCGCAGTAGTGGGAGGGCCGAATCATGAGCAGTACTTC
NA	NA	TRBV5-1	TRBJ2-5	CASRYGTDGPQYF	TGCGCCAGCAGATACGGGACCGACGGGCCCCAGTACTTC
few	TRBD1	TRBV12-3/TRBV12-4	TRBJ1-5	CASSFDRALNQPQHF	TGTGCCAGCAGTTTCGACAGGGCCCTCAATCAGCCCCAGCATTTT
NA	TRBD2	TRBV5-4	TRBJ2-3	CASSQGLLTDTQYF	TGTGCCAGCAGCCAGGGACTACTCACAGATACGCAGTATTTT
NA	NA	TRBV12-3/TRBV12-4	TRBJ2-5	CASSFGPGSGQETQYF	TGTGCCAGCAGTTTCGGGCCGGGAAGCGGCCAAGAGACCCAGTACTTC
few	NA	TRBV5-1	TRBJ2-3	CASSLMRTSTDTQYF	TGCGCCAGCAGCTTGATGAGGACTAGCACAGATACGCAGTATTTT
few	NA	TRBV6-1	TRBJ2-2	CASFRNANTGELFF	TGTGCCAGCTTCAGGAACGCGAACACCGGGGAGCTGTTTTTT
many	TRBD2	TRBV12-3/TRBV12-4	TRBJ2-7	CASSMRTSSAYEQYF	TGTGCCAGCAGTATGCGGACTAGCAGTGCCTACGAGCAGTACTTC
few	TRBD1	TRBV7-9	TRBJ1-2	CASSSTWDRVIRYTF	TGTGCCAGCAGCTCTACCTGGGACAGGGTCATCCGCTACACCTTC
many	TRBD2	TRBV7-9	TRBJ2-7	CASSFFGSAGGNEQYF	TGTGCCAGCAGCTTTTTCGGTTCTGCGGGAGGGAATGAGCAGTACTTC
NA	NA	TRBV14	TRBJ1-1	CASSPDRLGTEAFF	TGTGCCAGCAGCCCCGACAGGTTGGGCACTGAAGCTTTCTTT